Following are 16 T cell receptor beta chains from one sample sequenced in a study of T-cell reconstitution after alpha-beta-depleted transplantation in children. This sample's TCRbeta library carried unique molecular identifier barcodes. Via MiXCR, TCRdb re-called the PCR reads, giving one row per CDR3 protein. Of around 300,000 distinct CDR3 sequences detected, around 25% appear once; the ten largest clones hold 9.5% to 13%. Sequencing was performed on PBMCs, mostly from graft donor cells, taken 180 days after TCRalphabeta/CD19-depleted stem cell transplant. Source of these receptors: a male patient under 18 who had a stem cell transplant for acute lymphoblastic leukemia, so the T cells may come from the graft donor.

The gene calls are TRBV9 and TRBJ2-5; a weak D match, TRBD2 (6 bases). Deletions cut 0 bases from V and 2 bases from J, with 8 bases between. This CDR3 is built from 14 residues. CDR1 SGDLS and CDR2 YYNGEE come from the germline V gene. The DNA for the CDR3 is TGTGCCAGCAGCGTAGGGGGGGAACAAGAGACCCAGTACTTC. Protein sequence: CASSVGGEQETQYF.

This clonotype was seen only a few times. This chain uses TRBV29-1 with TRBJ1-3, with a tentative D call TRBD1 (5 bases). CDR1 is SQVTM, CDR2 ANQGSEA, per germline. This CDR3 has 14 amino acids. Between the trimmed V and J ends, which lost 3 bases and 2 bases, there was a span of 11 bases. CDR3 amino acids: CSVDQGGTGNTIYF. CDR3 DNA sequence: TGCAGCGTTGATCAGGGAGGCACTGGAAACACCATATATTTT.

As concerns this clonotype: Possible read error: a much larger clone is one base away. CDR3 DNA: TGTGCCGGCAGCTCCGTCTGGGGGACAGATGGCTACACCTTC. Protein product: CAGSSVWGTDGYTF. The chain combines TRBV7-6 with TRBJ1-2; TRBD1 agrees at 7 bases. Germline V gene data show CDR1 as SGHVS and CDR2 as FNYEAQ. This CDR3 is built from 14 residues.

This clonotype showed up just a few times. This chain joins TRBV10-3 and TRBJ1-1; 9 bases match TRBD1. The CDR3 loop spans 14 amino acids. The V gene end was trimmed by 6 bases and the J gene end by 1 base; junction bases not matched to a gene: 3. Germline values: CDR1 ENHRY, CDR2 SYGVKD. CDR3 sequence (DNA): TGTGCCATCAGGGGACAGGGAAAGAACACTGAAGCTTTCTTT. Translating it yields CAIRGQGKNTEAFF.

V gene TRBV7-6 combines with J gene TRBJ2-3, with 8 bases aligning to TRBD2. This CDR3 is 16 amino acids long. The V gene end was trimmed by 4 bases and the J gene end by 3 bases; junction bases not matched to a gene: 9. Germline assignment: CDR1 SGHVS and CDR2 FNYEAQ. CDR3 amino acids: CASSSPVSGRTDTQYF. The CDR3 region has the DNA TGTGCCAGCAGCTCCCCCGTAAGCGGGAGAACAGATACGCAGTATTTT.

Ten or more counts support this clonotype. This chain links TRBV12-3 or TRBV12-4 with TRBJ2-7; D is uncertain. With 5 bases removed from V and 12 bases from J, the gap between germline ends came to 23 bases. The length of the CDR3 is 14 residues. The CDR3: CASSPTGSHSVRYF. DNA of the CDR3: TGTGCCAGCAGTCCGACCGGGTCCCATTCCGTGCGGTACTTC.

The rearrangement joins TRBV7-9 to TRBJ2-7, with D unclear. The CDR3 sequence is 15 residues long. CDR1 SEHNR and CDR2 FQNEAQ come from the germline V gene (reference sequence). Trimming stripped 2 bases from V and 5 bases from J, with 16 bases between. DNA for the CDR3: TGTGCCAGCAGCTTAAAGGTGGGCCCTATACACGAGCAGTACTTC. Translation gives CASSLKVGPIHEQYF.

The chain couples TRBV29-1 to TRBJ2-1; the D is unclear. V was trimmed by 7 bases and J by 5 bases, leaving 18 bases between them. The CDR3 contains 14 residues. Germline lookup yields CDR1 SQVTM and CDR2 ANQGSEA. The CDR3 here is CSAPLRHRNNEQFF. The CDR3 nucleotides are TGCAGCGCACCCCTCCGCCACAGAAACAATGAGCAGTTCTTC.

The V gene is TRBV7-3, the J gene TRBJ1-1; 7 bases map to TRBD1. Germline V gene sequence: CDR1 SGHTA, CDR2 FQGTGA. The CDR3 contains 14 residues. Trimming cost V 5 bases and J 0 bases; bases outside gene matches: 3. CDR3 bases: TGTGCCAGCAGCCAGGGGGGACTGAACACTGAAGCTTTCTTT. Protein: CASSQGGLNTEAFF.

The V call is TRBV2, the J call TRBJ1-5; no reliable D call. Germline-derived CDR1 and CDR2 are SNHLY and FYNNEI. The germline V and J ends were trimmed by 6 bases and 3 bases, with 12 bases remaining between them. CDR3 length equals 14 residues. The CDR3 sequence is CASRTTRANQPQHF. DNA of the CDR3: TGTGCCAGCAGGACGACAAGGGCCAATCAGCCCCAGCATTTT.

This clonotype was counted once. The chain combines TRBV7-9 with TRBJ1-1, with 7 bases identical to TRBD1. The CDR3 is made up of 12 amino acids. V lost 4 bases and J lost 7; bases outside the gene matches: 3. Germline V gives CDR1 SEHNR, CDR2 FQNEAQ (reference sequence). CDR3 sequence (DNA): TGTGCCAGCAGCTACGGACAGGTTGAAGCTTTCTTT. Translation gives CASSYGQVEAFF.

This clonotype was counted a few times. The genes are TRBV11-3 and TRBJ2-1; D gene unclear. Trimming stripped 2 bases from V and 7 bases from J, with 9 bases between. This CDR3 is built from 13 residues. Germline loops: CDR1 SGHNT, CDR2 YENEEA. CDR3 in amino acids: CASSLKLGNEQFF. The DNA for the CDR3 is TGTGCCAGCAGCTTAAAATTGGGAAATGAGCAGTTCTTC.

The CDR3 loop reads CASSLGTSVYNEQFF. For the CDR3, the DNA is TGTGCCAGCAGCCTGGGGACTAGCGTCTACAATGAGCAGTTCTTC. The genes are TRBV4-2 and TRBJ2-1, with 10 bases identical to TRBD2. Germline V gene lookup returns CDR1 LGHNA and CDR2 YNFKEQ. The CDR3 is 15 residues long. V shed 4 bases, J shed 3 bases, and the junction held 3 bases outside the gene matches.

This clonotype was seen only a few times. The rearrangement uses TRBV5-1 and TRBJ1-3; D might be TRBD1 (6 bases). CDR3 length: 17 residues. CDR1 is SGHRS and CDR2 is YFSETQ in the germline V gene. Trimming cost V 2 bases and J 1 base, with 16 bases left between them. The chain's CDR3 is CASSFWGGQSSGNTIYF. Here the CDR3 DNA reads TGCGCCAGCAGCTTCTGGGGCGGACAGTCTTCTGGAAACACCATATATTTT.

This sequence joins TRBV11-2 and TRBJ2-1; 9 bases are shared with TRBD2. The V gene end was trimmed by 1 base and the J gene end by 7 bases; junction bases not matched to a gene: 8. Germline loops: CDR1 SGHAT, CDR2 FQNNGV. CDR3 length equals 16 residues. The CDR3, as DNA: TGTGCCAGCAGCTTAGGTCCGCGGGAGGGCCGGAATGAGCAGTTCTTC. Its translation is CASSLGPREGRNEQFF. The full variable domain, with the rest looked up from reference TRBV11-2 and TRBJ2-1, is EAGVAQSPRYKIIEKRQSVAFWCNPISGHATLYWYQQILGQGPKLLIQFQNNGVVDDSQLPKDRFSAERLKGVDSTLKIQPAKLEDSAVYLCASSLGPREGRNEQFFGPGTRLTVL.

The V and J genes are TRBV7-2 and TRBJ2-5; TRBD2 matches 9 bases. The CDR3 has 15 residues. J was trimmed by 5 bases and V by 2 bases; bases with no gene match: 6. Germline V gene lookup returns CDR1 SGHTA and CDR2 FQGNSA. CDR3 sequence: CASSLSLAGSETQYF. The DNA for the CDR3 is TGTGCCAGCAGCTTATCCCTAGCGGGGAGTGAGACCCAGTACTTC.